A single sample is the source of the 5 T cell receptor beta chains below, sequenced in a study of blood T cell repertoires in COVID-19. Assay: immunoSEQ multiplex PCR; the TCRdb copy retains only in-frame clones and omits some. The profile covers fewer than 300,000 clones, with 85% to 90% appearing a single time and 15% to 18% taken by the ten largest. Sequencing was carried out using PBMCs or T cells enriched from blood (not recorded which). The receptors derive from a man younger than 30 who had recovered from COVID-19.

The gene calls are TRBV6-1 and TRBJ2-7, with TRBD1 matching 8 bases. Looked up from germline, CDR1 is MNHNS and CDR2 is SASEGT. CDR3 length: 16 amino acids. Unmatched junction bases numbered 9, after V lost 2 bases and J lost 3 bases. DNA for the CDR3: TGTGCCAGCAGTGAACCCACGACAGGGGCCATCTACGAGCAGTACTTC. As protein: CASSEPTTGAIYEQYF.

The chain carries TRBV9 and TRBJ2-2, with 7 bases lining up with TRBD2. The CDR3 totals 16 residues. Germline trimming cut 4 bases from V and 6 bases from J; bases unmatched to any gene: 12. The V gene's germline CDR1 is SGDLS and CDR2 YYNGEE. CDR3 nucleotide sequence: TGTGCCAGCAGCCCCCTGGGGAGCGGGAAGGCCGGGGAGCTGTTTTTT. It encodes CASSPLGSGKAGELFF.

The J gene is TRBJ1-2, the V gene TRBV5-1, with a tentative D call TRBD1 (5 bases). Trimming left V 4 bases short and J 2 bases short, with 12 bases between. CDR3 length equals 14 residues. CDR1 SGHRS and CDR2 YFSETQ come from the germline V gene. The CDR3 region is CASSGGDGNYGYTF. The CDR3 DNA reads as TGCGCCAGCAGCGGAGGGGACGGAAACTATGGCTACACCTTC.

With respect to this clone: Different DNA sequences within this sample yield the same CDR3. This chain links TRBV5-6 with TRBJ2-1; D gene uncertain. V was cut by 0 bases and J by 5 bases, with 6 bases left in between. The CDR3 runs 13 residues. Germline V gives CDR1 SGHDT, CDR2 YYEEEE. CDR3 amino acids: CASSLALNNEQFF. CDR3 coding DNA: TGTGCCAGCAGCTTGGCCCTAAACAATGAGCAGTTCTTC.

V gene TRBV5-4 combines with J gene TRBJ1-6; 7 bases map to TRBD1. Germline trimming cut 5 bases from V and 6 bases from J; bases unmatched to any gene: 8. CDR1 is SGHNT and CDR2 is YYREEE in the germline V gene (reference sequence). The CDR3 spans 15 residues. The CDR3 sequence is CASRGTERANSPLHF. The CDR3 region has the DNA TGTGCCAGCAGAGGGACAGAGCGGGCTAATTCACCCCTCCACTTT.